The clone carrying this TCR beta chain was observed a handful of times. This may be a read error, as it is one base from a much larger clone. Other DNA sequences in the sample encode the same CDR3. The data derive from a study of metastatic and nonmetastatic thyroid tumors. V dropped 3 bases and J dropped 4 bases, with 13 bases sitting between them. Germline assignment: CDR1 SQVTM and CDR2 ANQGSEA. CDR3 length: 14 amino acids. There were no patients who had received any treatment before thyroid surgery. TCRdb reprocessed the PCR reads using MiXCR. The profile shows roughly 98,000 clones, around 14% of them singletons.

V usage is TRBV29-1 and J usage is TRBJ2-1, with D perhaps matching TRBD2 (6 bases). Sample: blood. The receptor was isolated from a female donor with papillary thyroid cancer or a benign thyroid nodule (not recorded which). Some clones in this sample may be carry-over from other donors' samples. In DNA form, the CDR3 reads TGCAGCGTTGACGCAGCGGGTATTTACAATGAGCAGTTCTTC. Translation gives CSVDAAGIYNEQFF.